This entry lists 7 T cell receptor beta chains sequenced from one sample in a study of T cell changes during pregnancy in multiple sclerosis. Profiled with immunoSEQ multiplex PCR; TCRdb holds only in-frame clones, not every one. The profile shows approximately 28,000 clones, 85% to 90% of them singletons. The starting material was CD8+ T cells from peripheral blood mononuclear cells, obtained in the second trimester of pregnancy. These receptors were collected from a female donor with multiple sclerosis, enrolled in a pregnancy study.

V is TRBV19 and J is TRBJ2-5; D is undetermined. The CDR3 sequence is 13 residues long. With 5 bases removed from V and 0 bases from J, the gap between germline ends came to 7 bases. Per germline, CDR1 LNHDA and CDR2 SQIVND (reference sequence). The CDR3 region is CASSFLYQETQYF. The CDR3 DNA follows: TGTGCCAGTAGTTTCCTGTACCAAGAGACCCAGTACTTC.

The chain couples TRBV7-8 to TRBJ1-5; D is perhaps TRBD1 (5 bases). Germline V gene sequence: CDR1 SGHVS, CDR2 FQNEAQ. This CDR3 comprises 16 residues. V shed 2 bases and J shed 5 bases, with 16 bases lying between them. CDR3 coding DNA: TGTGCCAGCAGCTTATCGGGGGGAGCTTTACATCAGCCCCAGCATTTT. This translates into CASSLSGGALHQPQHF.

This clone was recorded a few times. The V and J genes are TRBV19 and TRBJ1-1; D may be TRBD1 (6 bases). Germline CDR1 reads LNHDA; CDR2 reads SQIVND (reference sequence). V lost 10 bases and J lost 1, with 10 bases in between. The CDR3 contains 12 residues. The CDR3 coding sequence is TGTGCCACCACACAGGGGAACACTGAAGCTTTCTTT. Residues: CATTQGNTEAFF.

This clone has just one count. An end of the junction differs from the germline gene, which may be a read error. V gene TRBV4-1 combines with J gene TRBJ2-3, with D possibly matching TRBD2 (6 bases). The V gene's germline CDR1 is MGHRA and CDR2 YSYEKL. CDR3 length: 15 amino acids. CDR3 nucleotides: TGCGCCAGCAGCCAAGAATTCGTGACTGGGGACTCTCGGGATTTT. The encoded protein is CASSQEFVTGDSRDF.

J is TRBJ1-1 and V is TRBV5-6; D remains unclear. The CDR3 consists of 14 residues. Trimming stripped 4 bases from V and 1 base from J, with 11 bases between. Germline CDR1 and CDR2: SGHDT and YYEEEE. The CDR3 sequence: CASSPWGGNTEAFF. Here the CDR3 DNA reads TGTGCCAGCAGCCCCTGGGGAGGGAACACTGAAGCTTTCTTT. The full variable domain, in which reference TRBV5-6 and TRBJ1-1 provide the parts outside the CDR3, is DAGVTQSPTHLIKTRGQQVTLRCSPKSGHDTVSWYQQALGQGPQFIFQYYEEEERQRGNFPDRFSGHQFPNYSSELNVNALLLGDSALYLCASSPWGGNTEAFFGQGTRLTVV.

The V gene is TRBV19, the J gene TRBJ2-7; TRBD1 matches at 8 bases. The CDR3 contains 15 residues. Trimming took 1 base from V and 0 from J; bases not matched to a gene: 2. Looked up from germline, CDR1 is LNHDA and CDR2 is SQIVND (reference sequence). The CDR3 coding sequence is TGTGCCAGTAGTATAGGGACAGGGCCCTCCTACGAGCAGTACTTC. Residues: CASSIGTGPSYEQYF.

The chain employs TRBV10-3 and TRBJ2-7, with TRBD2 matching over 7 bases. This CDR3 region has 18 residues. Germline trimming cut 0 bases from V and 6 bases from J; bases unmatched to any gene: 17. Germline CDR1 reads ENHRY; CDR2 reads SYGVKD. In nucleotides, the CDR3 is TGTGCCATCAGTGAGTCGCCGACCCTCAGCGGGGCCCTTTTCGAGCAGTACTTC. Translating gives CAISESPTLSGALFEQYF.